This T cell receptor beta chain comes out of a study of T cell responses to AZD1222 COVID-19 vaccine. Study-level points and caveats: Repertoires in all cases were sampled only once the peak T cell response had passed.

Turning to this clone: Its target is unknown.

This CDR3 region has 13 residues. Per germline, CDR1 SGHAT and CDR2 FQDESV (reference sequence). V gave up 8 bases and J gave up 10 bases, with 15 bases separating them. The protocol was immunoSEQ multiplex PCR, while the TCRdb copy is restricted to in-frame clones and leaves out a portion. The table lists more than 80,000 clones, about 91% of them singletons. This chain links TRBV11-1 with TRBJ1-6; D possibly corresponds to TRBD1 (6 bases). The source of this sequence is an adult in good health. This sample comprised peripheral blood, obtained on day 0 of MenACWY control vaccination. The CDR3 DNA reads as TGTGCCAGCGGCCTTTACAGGGACTCACCCCTCCACTTT. The encoded protein is CASGLYRDSPLHF.